The 13 T cell receptor beta chains below all came from one sample that was sequenced in a study of early T cells in non-severe SARS-CoV-2 infection. TCRdb fed the 5' RACE reads into MiXCR, producing one record per CDR3 protein. The sample holds tens of thousands of distinct CDR3 sequences; 9% are singletons and the top ten take less than 15%. Sequencing was done on a sample of whole blood. These receptors all stem from an adult who was a healthcare worker with PCR-confirmed SARS-CoV-2 infection or an uninfected control (not recorded which).

This clonotype showed up many times. The chain uses TRBV30 and TRBJ1-1; perhaps TRBD1 as D (5 bases). CDR1 and CDR2 (germline): GTSNPN, SVGIG (reference sequence). The CDR3 is 12 residues long. V was trimmed by 4 bases and J by 6 bases, leaving 12 bases between them. CDR3 coding DNA: TGTGCCTGGACGCCCGGGGGGGCTGAAGCTTTCTTT. It encodes CAWTPGGAEAFF. Supplemented by reference TRBV30 and TRBJ1-1, the full variable domain reads SQTIHQWPATLVQPVGSPLSLECTVEGTSNPNLYWYRQAAGRGLQLLFYSVGIGQISSEVPQNLSASRPQDRQFILSSKKLLLSDSGFYLCAWTPGGAEAFFGQGTRLTVV.

This clonotype showed up just a few times. The chain joins TRBV4-1 to TRBJ2-2; weak D call: TRBD2 (5 bases). V was shortened by 1 base and J by 0 bases, with 15 bases between the two germline ends. There are 18 residues in the CDR3. CDR1 MGHRA and CDR2 YSYEKL come from the germline V gene. CDR3: CASSQGGLLSTNTGELFF. The CDR3, as DNA: TGCGCCAGCAGCCAAGGAGGGTTGCTCTCAACGAACACCGGGGAGCTGTTTTTT.

This clonotype was seen at least ten times. The chain recombines TRBV30 with TRBJ2-6, with a tentative D call TRBD2 (5 bases). The germline gives CDR1 GTSNPN, CDR2 SVGIG (reference sequence). This CDR3 contains 15 residues. V was shortened by 0 bases and J by 0 bases, with 6 bases between the two germline ends. The CDR3 sequence: CAWSVLGSGANVLTF. CDR3 nucleotide sequence: TGTGCCTGGAGTGTACTAGGCTCTGGGGCCAACGTCCTGACTTTC.

This clonotype was observed many times. V and J are TRBV5-1 and TRBJ2-6; D may match TRBD1 or TRBD2 (5 bases each). The CDR3 has 16 residues. Deletions cut 3 bases from V and 0 bases from J, with 10 bases between. CDR1 is SGHRS and CDR2 is YFSETQ in the germline V gene. The CDR3 sequence is CASSSGTVSGANVLTF. The DNA of the CDR3 is TGCGCCAGCAGCTCCGGGACGGTCTCTGGGGCCAACGTCCTGACTTTC.

This clonotype showed up many times. V and J are TRBV7-8 and TRBJ2-1; 12 bases align to TRBD1. The germline CDR1 and CDR2 sequences are SGHVS and FQNEAQ. The CDR3 has 16 amino acids. Trimming at V came to 0 bases and at J to 8 bases, leaving 5 bases not matched to a gene. CDR3 bases: TGTGCCAGCAGCTTAGCCGGGACAGGGGGCCCCTATGAGCAGTTCTTC. This sequence encodes CASSLAGTGGPYEQFF.

At least ten counts were recorded for this clonotype. J is TRBJ2-5 and V is TRBV10-3, with D possibly being TRBD2 (5 bases). The CDR3 is 13 residues long. V was shortened by 8 bases and J by 5 bases, with 15 bases between the two germline ends. Germline values: CDR1 ENHRY, CDR2 SYGVKD. The CDR3 DNA follows: TGTGCCATCCGCGTACGGACGGGGGAGACCCAGTACTTC. This sequence encodes CAIRVRTGETQYF.

The chain is built from TRBV29-1 and TRBJ1-1; 9 bases line up with TRBD1. The germline gives CDR1 SQVTM, CDR2 ANQGSEA. The CDR3 length is 13 residues. CDR3 bases: TGCATCGTATCCACAGGGGGCACAACCGAAGCTTTCTTT. Protein sequence: CIVSTGGTTEAFF.

The CDR3 DNA sequence: TGCGCCAGCAGCCAAGTGGAGCAGGGGGCGCAGTACTTC. It is translated as CASSQVEQGAQYF. The chain carries TRBV4-3 and TRBJ2-7; the match to TRBD1 covers 8 bases. This CDR3 comprises 13 residues. J gave up 9 bases and V 1 base, and 5 bases lay outside the gene matches. Germline assignment: CDR1 LGHNA and CDR2 YSLEER.

This clonotype showed up just a few times. This CDR3 is CASSELGETQYF. CDR3 coding DNA: TGTGCCAGCAGTGAATTGGGGGAGACCCAGTACTTC. The chain combines TRBV2 with TRBJ2-5, with D unclear. The CDR3 has 12 residues. V lost 2 bases and J lost 5, with 6 bases in between. Germline CDR1 reads SNHLY; CDR2 reads FYNNEI.

The chain joins TRBV7-9 to TRBJ1-5; 11 nucleotides agree with TRBD1. The CDR3 length is 15 residues. The ends lost 5 bases at V and 5 bases at J; junction bases unmatched: 5. CDR1 SEHNR and CDR2 FQNEAQ come from the germline V gene (reference sequence). The CDR3 loop reads CASSPGQGAYQPQHF. The DNA for the CDR3 is TGTGCCAGCAGCCCCGGACAGGGGGCCTATCAGCCCCAGCATTTT. Supplemented by reference TRBV7-9 and TRBJ1-5, the full variable domain reads DTGVSQNPRHKITKRGQNVTFRCDPISEHNRLYWYRQTLGQGPEFLTYFQNEAQLEKSRLLSDRFSAERPKGSFSTLEIQRTEQGDSAMYLCASSPGQGAYQPQHFGDGTRLSIL.

This clonotype was seen repeatedly, ten times or more. V is TRBV19 and J is TRBJ2-2, with no clear D. The CDR3 covers 14 residues. The ends were cut back, 5 bases at V and 0 bases at J, with 7 bases in the middle. Germline V CDR1 and CDR2: LNHDA, SQIVND (reference sequence). The CDR3 DNA sequence: TGTGCCAGTAGTTGGGCAGCGAACACCGGGGAGCTGTTTTTT. Translation: CASSWAANTGELFF.

This clonotype was detected many times. The chain combines TRBV19 with TRBJ2-2; the D is unclear. The CDR3 is made up of 13 amino acids. CDR1 is LNHDA, CDR2 SQIVND, per germline (reference sequence). V was pared by 10 bases and J by 4 bases, with 13 bases between. As DNA, the CDR3 is TGTGCCACCCCAGGTCTTTCCACCGGGGAGCTGTTTTTT. Translated, it gives CATPGLSTGELFF.

This clonotype was recorded at least ten times. This chain joins TRBV6-4 and TRBJ1-1; D is unresolved. V lost 7 bases to trimming and J lost 7 bases, with 19 bases between them. The germline CDR1 and CDR2 sequences are MRHNA and SNTAGT. The CDR3 covers 14 residues. The CDR3 DNA sequence: TGTGCCAGCACCCCGAACCCCGGGTTAAGTGAAGCTTTCTTT. It is translated as CASTPNPGLSEAFF.